This T cell receptor beta chain derives from a study of CD8 T cells in ankylosing spondylitis (dated by TCRdb to the late 2010s). Study-level background: To find TCR variants linked to disease, the study profiled T cell receptor beta repertoires in ankylosing spondylitis patients and healthy donors. The full study cohort comprised about 23 ankylosing spondylitis patients and over a hundred healthy donors. Peripheral blood was sampled, and synovial fluid was additionally collected from ankylosing spondylitis patients.

The instrument was an Illumina HiSeq 2500. TCR beta libraries were prepared by quantitative 5'-RACE with molecular barcodes. The study's own analysis went as follows. A new computational method, built on a probabilistic model of VDJ rearrangement, was used to identify disease-linked TCR variants. TCRdb trimmed the raw reads at Q25, called clones with MiXCR and kept productive beta chains. Each record represents a unique CDR3 protein, reported with the most common genes and DNA among its rows. The V and J calls follow TCRdb's processing rather than the paper's. The sample table holds around 280,000 distinct CDR3 sequences, of which 15% to 25% were seen once. Of the sample, under 8.5% is held by the ten largest clones. For CDR1 and CDR2, the germline V gene lists ENHRY and SYGVKD. V was cut back by 7 bases and J by 0 bases, leaving a gap of 3 bases between them. From the cysteine up to the phenylalanine, the CDR3 has a length of 12 residues. Just CDR3 DNA is preserved here, 36 bases in frame from base 1.

Overall study outcomes, separate from this receptor: A TCR beta motif made up of several highly homologous amino acid variants appeared to be characteristic of blood from ankylosing spondylitis patients. The disease-linked clones were reported as significantly enriched in matched synovial fluid samples from ankylosing spondylitis patients. Some of the motif variants had been reported before in the synovial fluid and blood of reactive arthritis patients, a finding that suggests common disease-initiation mechanisms. In peripheral blood, the disease-linked clones were found at relatively low frequencies and had a CD8+ phenotype.

This clonotype has a count of ten or more. The target of this receptor is not known. Within one base of it there is no much larger clone, and no base qualities were kept. The receptor was derived from a male donor with ankylosing spondylitis or in good health (not recorded which). Sequenced sample: blood, either unsorted or a sorted T cell fraction (not recorded which). In this chain, TRBV10-3 is recombined with TRBJ2-2, with the D segment identity uncertain. The CDR3 here reads CAIKSNTGELFF. The nucleotide sequence reads as follows: TGTGCCATCAAGTCGAACACCGGGGAGCTGTTTTTT.